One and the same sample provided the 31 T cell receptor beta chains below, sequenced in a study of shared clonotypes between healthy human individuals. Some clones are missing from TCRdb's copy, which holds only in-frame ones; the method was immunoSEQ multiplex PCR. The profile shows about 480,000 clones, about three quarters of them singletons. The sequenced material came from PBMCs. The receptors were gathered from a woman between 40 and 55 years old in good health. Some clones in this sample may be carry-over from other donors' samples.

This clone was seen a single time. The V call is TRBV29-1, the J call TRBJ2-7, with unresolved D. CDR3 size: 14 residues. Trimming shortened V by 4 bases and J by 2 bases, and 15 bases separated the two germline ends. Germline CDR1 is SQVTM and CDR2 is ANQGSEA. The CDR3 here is CSVGLSLQAYEQYF. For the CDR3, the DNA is TGCAGCGTTGGTTTGTCCCTCCAGGCCTACGAGCAGTACTTC.

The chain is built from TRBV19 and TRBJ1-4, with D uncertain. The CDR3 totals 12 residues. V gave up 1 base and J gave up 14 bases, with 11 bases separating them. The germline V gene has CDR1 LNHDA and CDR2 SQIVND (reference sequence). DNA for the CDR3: TGTGCCAGTAGTATAGTCGGGAGACCGCTGTTTTTT. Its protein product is CASSIVGRPLFF.

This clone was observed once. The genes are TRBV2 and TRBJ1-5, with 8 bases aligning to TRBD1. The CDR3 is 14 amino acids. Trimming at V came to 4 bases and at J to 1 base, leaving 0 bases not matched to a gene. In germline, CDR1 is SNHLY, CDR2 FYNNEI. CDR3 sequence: CASSGTGSNQPQHF. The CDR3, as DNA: TGTGCCAGCAGTGGGACAGGGAGCAATCAGCCCCAGCATTTT.

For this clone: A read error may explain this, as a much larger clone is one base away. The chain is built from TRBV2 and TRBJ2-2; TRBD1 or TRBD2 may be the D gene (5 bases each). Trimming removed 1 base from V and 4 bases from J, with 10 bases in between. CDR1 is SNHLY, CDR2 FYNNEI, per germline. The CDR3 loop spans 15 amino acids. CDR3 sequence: CASSEEQGATGELFF. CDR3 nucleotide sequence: TGTGCCAGCAGTGAAGAGCAGGGAGCCACCGGGGAGCTGTTTTTT.

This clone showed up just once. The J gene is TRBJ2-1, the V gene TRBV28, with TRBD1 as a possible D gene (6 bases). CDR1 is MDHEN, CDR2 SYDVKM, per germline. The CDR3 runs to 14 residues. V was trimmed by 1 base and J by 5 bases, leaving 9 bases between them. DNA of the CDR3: TGTGCCAGCAGTTTATTCAGGGGAGACAATGAGCAGTTCTTC. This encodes CASSLFRGDNEQFF.

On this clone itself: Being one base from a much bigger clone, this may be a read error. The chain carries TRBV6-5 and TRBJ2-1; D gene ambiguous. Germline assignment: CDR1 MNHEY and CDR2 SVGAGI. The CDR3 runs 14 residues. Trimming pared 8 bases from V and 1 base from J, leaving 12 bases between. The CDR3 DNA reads TGTGCCAGCGCGAAGTTTGGGTCCTACAATGAGCAGTTCTTC. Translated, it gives CASAKFGSYNEQFF.

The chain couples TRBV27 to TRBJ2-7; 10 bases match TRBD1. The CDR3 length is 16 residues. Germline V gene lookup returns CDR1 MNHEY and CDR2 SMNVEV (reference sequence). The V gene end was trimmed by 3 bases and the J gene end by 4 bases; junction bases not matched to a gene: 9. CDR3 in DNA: TGTGCCAGCAGTTTCACCGGGACAGGGGTATTGTACGAGCAGTACTTC. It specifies CASSFTGTGVLYEQYF.

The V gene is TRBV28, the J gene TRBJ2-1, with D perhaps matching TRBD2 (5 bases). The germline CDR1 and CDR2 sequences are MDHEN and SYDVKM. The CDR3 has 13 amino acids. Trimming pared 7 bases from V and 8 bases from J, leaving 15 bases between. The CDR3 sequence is CASTSAEGYEQFF. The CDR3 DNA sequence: TGTGCCAGCACTTCGGCCGAGGGTTATGAGCAGTTCTTC.

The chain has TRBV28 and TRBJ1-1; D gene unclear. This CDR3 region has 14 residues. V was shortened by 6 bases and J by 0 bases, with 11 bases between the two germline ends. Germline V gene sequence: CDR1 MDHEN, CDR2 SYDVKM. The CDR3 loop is CASSIRRLNTEAFF. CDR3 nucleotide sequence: TGTGCCAGCAGCATAAGGCGGCTGAACACTGAAGCTTTCTTT.

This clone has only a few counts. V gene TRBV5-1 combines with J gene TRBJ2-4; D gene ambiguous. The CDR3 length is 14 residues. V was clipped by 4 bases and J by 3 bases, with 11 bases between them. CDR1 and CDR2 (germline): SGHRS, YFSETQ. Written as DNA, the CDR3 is TGCGCCAGCAGCCACACATCCGTCAAAAACATTCAGTACTTC. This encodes CASSHTSVKNIQYF.

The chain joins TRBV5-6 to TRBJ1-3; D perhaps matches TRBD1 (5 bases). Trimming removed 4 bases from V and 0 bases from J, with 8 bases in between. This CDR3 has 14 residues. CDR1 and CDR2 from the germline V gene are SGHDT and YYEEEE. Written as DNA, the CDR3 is TGTGCCAGCAGCCGGGGGAGCTCTGGAAACACCATATATTTT. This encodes CASSRGSSGNTIYF.

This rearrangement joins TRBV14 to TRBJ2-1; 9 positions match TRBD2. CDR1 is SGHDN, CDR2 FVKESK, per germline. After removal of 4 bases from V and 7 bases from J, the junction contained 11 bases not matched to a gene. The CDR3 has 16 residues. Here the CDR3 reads CASSPFRRLAGNEQFF. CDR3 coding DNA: TGTGCCAGCAGCCCCTTTAGAAGGCTAGCGGGAAATGAGCAGTTCTTC.

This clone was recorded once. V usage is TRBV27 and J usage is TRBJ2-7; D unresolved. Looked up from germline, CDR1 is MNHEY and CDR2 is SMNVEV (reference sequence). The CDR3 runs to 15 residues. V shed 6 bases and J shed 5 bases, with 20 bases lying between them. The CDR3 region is CASRGWGSGDHEQYF. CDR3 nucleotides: TGTGCCAGCAGGGGATGGGGATCCGGAGACCACGAGCAGTACTTC.

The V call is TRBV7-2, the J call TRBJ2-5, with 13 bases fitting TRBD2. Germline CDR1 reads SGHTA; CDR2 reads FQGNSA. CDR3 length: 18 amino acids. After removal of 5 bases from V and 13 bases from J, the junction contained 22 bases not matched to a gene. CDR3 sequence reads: CASSPTRGTSGTLKSRYF. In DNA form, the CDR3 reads TGTGCCAGCAGCCCCACCCGGGGGACTAGCGGGACTTTAAAGAGCCGGTACTTC. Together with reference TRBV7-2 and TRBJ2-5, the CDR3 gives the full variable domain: GAGVSQSPSNKVTEKGKDVELRCDPISGHTALYWYRQSLGQGLEFLIYFQGNSAPDKSGLPSDRFSAERTGGSVSTLTIQRTQQEDSAVYLCASSPTRGTSGTLKSRYFGPGTRLLVL.

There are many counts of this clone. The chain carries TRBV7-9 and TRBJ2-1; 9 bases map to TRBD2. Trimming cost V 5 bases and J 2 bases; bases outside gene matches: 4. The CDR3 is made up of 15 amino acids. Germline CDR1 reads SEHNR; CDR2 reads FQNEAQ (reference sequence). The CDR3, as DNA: TGTGCCAGCAGCCTTATAGCGGGAGCCTACAATGAGCAGTTCTTC. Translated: CASSLIAGAYNEQFF.

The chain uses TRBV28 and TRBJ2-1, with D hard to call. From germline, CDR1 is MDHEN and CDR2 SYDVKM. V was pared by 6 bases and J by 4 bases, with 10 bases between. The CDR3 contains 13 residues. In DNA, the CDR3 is TGTGCCAGCAGCAACATGGGGTACAATGAGCAGTTCTTC. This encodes CASSNMGYNEQFF.

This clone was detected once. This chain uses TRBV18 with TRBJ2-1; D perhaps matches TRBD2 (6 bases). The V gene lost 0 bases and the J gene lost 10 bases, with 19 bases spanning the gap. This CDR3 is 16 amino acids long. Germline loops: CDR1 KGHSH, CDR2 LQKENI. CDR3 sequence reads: CASSPPGSGSRWEQFF. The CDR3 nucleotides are TGTGCCAGCTCACCACCGGGCAGCGGGTCCCGGTGGGAGCAGTTCTTC.

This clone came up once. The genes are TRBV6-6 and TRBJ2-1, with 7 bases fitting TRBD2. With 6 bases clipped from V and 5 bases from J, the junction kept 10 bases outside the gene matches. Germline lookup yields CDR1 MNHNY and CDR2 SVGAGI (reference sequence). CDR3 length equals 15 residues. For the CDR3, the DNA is TGTGCCAGCAGCCAGGGACCGGGGAGGGACAATGAGCAGTTCTTC. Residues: CASSQGPGRDNEQFF.

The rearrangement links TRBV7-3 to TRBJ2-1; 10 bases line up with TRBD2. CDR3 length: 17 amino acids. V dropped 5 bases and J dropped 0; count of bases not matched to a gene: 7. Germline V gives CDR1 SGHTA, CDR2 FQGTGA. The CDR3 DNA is TGTGCCAGCAGCCCACGGACTAGCGGTAGCTCCTACAATGAGCAGTTCTTC. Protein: CASSPRTSGSSYNEQFF.

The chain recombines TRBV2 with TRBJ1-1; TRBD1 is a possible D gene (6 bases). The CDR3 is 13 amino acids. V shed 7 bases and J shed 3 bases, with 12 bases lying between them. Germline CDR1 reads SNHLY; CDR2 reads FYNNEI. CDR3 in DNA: TGTGCCAGCATAAAGGGGGTGGACACTGAAGCTTTCTTT. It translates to CASIKGVDTEAFF.

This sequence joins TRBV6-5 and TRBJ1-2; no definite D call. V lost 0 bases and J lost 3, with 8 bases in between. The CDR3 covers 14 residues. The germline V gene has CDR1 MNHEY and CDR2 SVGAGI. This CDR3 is CASSYSGVDYGYTF. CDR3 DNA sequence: TGTGCCAGCAGTTACTCCGGGGTCGACTATGGCTACACCTTC.

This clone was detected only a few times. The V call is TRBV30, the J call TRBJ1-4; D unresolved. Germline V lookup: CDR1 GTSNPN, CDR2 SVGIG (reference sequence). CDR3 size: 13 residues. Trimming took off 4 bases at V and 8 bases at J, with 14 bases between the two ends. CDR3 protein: CAWMGPEREKLFF. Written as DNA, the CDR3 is TGTGCCTGGATGGGCCCGGAAAGGGAAAAACTGTTTTTT.

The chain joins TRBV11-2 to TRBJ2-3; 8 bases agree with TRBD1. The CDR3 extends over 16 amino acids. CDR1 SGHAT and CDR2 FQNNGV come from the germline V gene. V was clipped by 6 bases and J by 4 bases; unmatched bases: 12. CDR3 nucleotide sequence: TGTGCCAGCAGTCGCGGTCGGCAGGGGGCTTCAGATACGCAGTATTTT. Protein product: CASSRGRQGASDTQYF.

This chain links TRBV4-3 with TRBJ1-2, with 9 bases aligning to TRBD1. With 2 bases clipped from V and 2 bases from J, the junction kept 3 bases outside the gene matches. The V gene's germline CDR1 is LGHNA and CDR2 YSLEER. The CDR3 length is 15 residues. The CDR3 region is CASSQYGQGNYGYTF. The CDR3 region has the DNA TGCGCCAGCAGCCAATACGGACAGGGGAACTATGGCTACACCTTC.

CDR3 residues: CASSIDRLADNTGELFF. As DNA, the CDR3 is TGTGCCAGTAGTATAGATCGTCTAGCGGACAACACCGGGGAGCTGTTTTTT. The chain joins TRBV19 to TRBJ2-2; TRBD2 matches at 7 bases. This CDR3 contains 17 residues. Per the germline V gene, CDR1 is LNHDA and CDR2 is SQIVND (reference sequence). The junction had 6 bases not matched to a gene; V was cut back by 0 bases and J by 2 bases.

DNA for the CDR3: TGTGCCAGCAGCTTAGAGGTAGCCCAACCCAGATACAATGAGCAGTTCTTC. Amino acids: CASSLEVAQPRYNEQFF. The V gene is TRBV11-1, the J gene TRBJ2-1; unclear D gene. CDR1 and CDR2 (germline): SGHAT, FQDESV (reference sequence). The CDR3 length is 17 residues. The V and J ends lost 1 base and 4 bases respectively, with 17 bases between them.

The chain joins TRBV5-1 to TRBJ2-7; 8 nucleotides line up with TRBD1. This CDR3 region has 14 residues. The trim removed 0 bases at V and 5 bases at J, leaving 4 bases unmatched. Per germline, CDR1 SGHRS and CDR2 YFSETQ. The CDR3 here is CASSLGTGSHEQYF. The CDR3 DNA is TGCGCCAGCAGCTTGGGGACAGGGTCCCACGAGCAGTACTTC. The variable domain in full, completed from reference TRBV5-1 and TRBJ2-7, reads KAGVTQTPRYLIKTRGQQVTLSCSPISGHRSVSWYQQTPGQGLQFLFEYFSETQRNKGNFPGRFSGRQFSNSRSEMNVSTLELGDSALYLCASSLGTGSHEQYFGPGTRLTVT.

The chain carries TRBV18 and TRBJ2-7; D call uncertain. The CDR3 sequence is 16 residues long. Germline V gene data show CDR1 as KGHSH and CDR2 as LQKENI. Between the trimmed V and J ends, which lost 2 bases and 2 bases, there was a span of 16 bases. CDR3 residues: CASSPRTPDGTYEQYF. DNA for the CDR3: TGTGCCAGCTCACCAAGGACCCCGGATGGAACCTACGAGCAGTACTTC. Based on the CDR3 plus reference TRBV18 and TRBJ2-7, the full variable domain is NAGVMQNPRHLVRRRGQEARLRCSPMKGHSHVYWYRQLPEEGLKFMVYLQKENIIDESGMPKERFSAEFPKEGPSILRIQQVVRGDSAAYFCASSPRTPDGTYEQYFGPGTRLTVT.

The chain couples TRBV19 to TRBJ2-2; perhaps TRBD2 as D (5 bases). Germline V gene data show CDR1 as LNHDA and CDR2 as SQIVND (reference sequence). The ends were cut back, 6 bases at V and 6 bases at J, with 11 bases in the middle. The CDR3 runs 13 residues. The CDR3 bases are TGTGCCAGTAGCCACGGGATGCCCGGGGAGCTGTTTTTT. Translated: CASSHGMPGELFF. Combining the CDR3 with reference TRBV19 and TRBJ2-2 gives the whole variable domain DGGITQSPKYLFRKEGQNVTLSCEQNLNHDAMYWYRQDPGQGLRLIYYSQIVNDFQKGDIAEGYSVSREKKESFPLTVTSAQKNPTAFYLCASSHGMPGELFFGEGSRLTVL.

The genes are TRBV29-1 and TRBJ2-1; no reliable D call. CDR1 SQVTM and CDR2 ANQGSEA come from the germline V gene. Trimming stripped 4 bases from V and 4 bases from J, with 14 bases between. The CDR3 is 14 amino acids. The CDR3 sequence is CSVVRATNYNEQFF. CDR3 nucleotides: TGCAGCGTTGTCCGGGCTACCAATTACAATGAGCAGTTCTTC.

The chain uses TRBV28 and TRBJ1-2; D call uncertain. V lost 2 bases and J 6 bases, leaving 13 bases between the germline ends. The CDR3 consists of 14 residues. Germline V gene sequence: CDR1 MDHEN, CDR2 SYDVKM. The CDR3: CASSLGQLMDGYTF. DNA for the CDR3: TGTGCCAGCAGTTTAGGGCAGTTAATGGATGGCTACACCTTC.